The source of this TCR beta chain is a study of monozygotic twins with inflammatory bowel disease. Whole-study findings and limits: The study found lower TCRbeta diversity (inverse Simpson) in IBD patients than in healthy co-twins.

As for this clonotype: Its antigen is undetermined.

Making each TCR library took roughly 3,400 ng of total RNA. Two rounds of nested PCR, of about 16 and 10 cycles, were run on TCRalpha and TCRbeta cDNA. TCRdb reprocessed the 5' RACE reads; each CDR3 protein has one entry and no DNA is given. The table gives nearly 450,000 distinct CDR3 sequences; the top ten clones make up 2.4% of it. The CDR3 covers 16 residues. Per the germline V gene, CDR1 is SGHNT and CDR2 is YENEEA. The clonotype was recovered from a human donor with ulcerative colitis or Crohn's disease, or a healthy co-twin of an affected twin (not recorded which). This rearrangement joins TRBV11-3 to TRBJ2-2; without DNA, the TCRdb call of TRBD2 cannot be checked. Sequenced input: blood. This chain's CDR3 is CASSLEAGGLTGELFF.